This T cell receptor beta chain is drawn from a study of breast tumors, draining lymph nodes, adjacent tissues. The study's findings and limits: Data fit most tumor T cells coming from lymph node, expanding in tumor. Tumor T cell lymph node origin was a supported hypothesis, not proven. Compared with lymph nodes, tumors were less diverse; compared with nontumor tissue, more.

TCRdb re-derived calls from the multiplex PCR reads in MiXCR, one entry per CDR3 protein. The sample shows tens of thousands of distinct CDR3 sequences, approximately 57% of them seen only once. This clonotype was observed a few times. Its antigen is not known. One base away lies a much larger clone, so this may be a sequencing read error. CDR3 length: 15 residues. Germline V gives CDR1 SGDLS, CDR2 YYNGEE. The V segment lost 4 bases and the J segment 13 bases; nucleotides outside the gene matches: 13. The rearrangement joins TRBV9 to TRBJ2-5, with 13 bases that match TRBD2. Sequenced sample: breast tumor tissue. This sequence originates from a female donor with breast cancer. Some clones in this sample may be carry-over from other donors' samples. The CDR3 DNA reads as TGTGCCAGCAGCCCCAGACTAGCGGGGGGAATGGCCCCGTACTTC. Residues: CASSPRLAGGMAPYF.